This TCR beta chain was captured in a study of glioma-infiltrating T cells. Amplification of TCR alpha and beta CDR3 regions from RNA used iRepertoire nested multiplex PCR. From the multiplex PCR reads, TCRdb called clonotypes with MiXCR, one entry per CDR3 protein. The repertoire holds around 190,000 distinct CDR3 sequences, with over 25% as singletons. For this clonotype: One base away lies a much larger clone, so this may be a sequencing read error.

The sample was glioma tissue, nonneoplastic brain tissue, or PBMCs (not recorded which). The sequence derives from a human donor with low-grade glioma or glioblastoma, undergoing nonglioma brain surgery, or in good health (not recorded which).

The chain's CDR3 is CSASGTPGIYNEKFF. The CDR3 nucleotides read TGCAGTGCTAGTGGGACTCCCGGTATCTACAATGAGAAGTTCTTC. V usage is TRBV20-1 and J usage is TRBJ2-1; weak D call: TRBD2 (6 bases). CDR1 and CDR2 from the germline V gene are DFQATT and SNEGSKA (reference sequence). CDR3 length: 15 amino acids.